These 29 T cell receptor beta chains were all obtained from the same sample, sequenced in a study of CD8+ T cells in alopecia areata. RNA, once extracted, was reverse transcribed into cDNA for use as the sequencing template. The data were produced by immunoSEQ multiplex PCR, yet TCRdb's version contains in-frame clones alone and is incomplete. The sample lists 120,000 or so clones, roughly 50% occurring once. The sample consisted of NKG2D-low CD8+ T cells sorted from blood. The receptors originated from a human donor with alopecia areata.

With respect to this clone: This sample includes further DNA sequences coding for the same CDR3. The V and J genes are TRBV29-1 and TRBJ2-7; no clear D. The V gene lost 1 base and the J gene lost 3 bases, with 4 bases spanning the gap. The germline V gene encodes CDR1 SQVTM and CDR2 ANQGSEA. This CDR3 spans 11 amino acids. CDR3 region: CSVEGNYEQYF. The CDR3 DNA is TGCAGCGTTGAAGGAAACTACGAGCAGTACTTC.

V gene TRBV5-4 combines with J gene TRBJ2-3, with unresolved D. V dropped 0 bases and J dropped 5 bases, with 4 bases sitting between them. The V gene's germline CDR1 is SGHNT and CDR2 YYREEE (reference sequence). CDR3 length: 12 amino acids. The CDR3 loop is CASSLGRDTQYF. Here the CDR3 DNA reads TGTGCCAGCAGCTTGGGGAGAGATACGCAGTATTTT.

In its sample, this clone was seen a few times. This sequence joins TRBV29-1 and TRBJ1-1, with TRBD1 matching over 11 bases. The V segment lost 5 bases and the J segment 10 bases; nucleotides outside the gene matches: 9. Germline CDR1 reads SQVTM; CDR2 reads ANQGSEA. CDR3 length: 13 amino acids. The CDR3 DNA sequence: TGCAGCGTTCCCGGGACAGGGGGTCGAGTAGCTTTCTTT. It translates to CSVPGTGGRVAFF. The full variable domain, with the rest looked up from reference TRBV29-1 and TRBJ1-1, is SAVISQKPSRDICQRGTSLTIQCQVDSQVTMMFWYRQQPGQSLTLIATANQGSEATYESGFVIDKFPISRPNLTFSTLTVSNMSPEDSSIYLCSVPGTGGRVAFFGQGTRLTVV.

The chain carries TRBV29-1 and TRBJ2-7, with TRBD1 matching 12 bases. CDR1 and CDR2 (germline): SQVTM, ANQGSEA. This CDR3 comprises 14 residues. V trimming: 4 bases; J trimming: 5 bases; junction bases outside the gene matches: 6. CDR3 loop: CSVASGTGGDEQYF. The CDR3 nucleotides are TGCAGCGTTGCCTCCGGGACAGGGGGCGACGAGCAGTACTTC.

V usage is TRBV13 and J usage is TRBJ2-5; 7 bases fit TRBD1. Germline V gives CDR1 PRHDT, CDR2 FYEKMQ (reference sequence). Germline trimming cut 4 bases from V and 1 base from J; bases unmatched to any gene: 3. The CDR3 has 14 amino acids. The CDR3 DNA reads as TGTGCCAGCAGCTCTCGGGACAGCCAAGAGACCCAGTACTTC. Protein sequence: CASSSRDSQETQYF. The whole variable domain, filled in from reference TRBV13 and TRBJ2-5, reads AAGVIQSPRHLIKEKRETATLKCYPIPRHDTVYWYQQGPGQDPQFLISFYEKMQSDKGSIPDRFSAQQFSDYHSELNMSSLELGDSALYFCASSSRDSQETQYFGPGTRLLVL.

The rearrangement uses TRBV4-1 and TRBJ1-6; D possibly corresponds to TRBD1 (6 bases). Trimming shortened V by 3 bases and J by 16 bases, and 13 bases separated the two germline ends. Germline CDR1 is MGHRA and CDR2 is YSYEKL. This CDR3 region has 12 residues. CDR3 in amino acids: CASSHMDSPLHF. CDR3 bases: TGCGCCAGCAGCCATATGGACAGCCCGCTCCACTTT.

The chain is built from TRBV4-1 and TRBJ2-7, with no clear D. V shed 3 bases and J shed 0 bases, with 12 bases lying between them. CDR1 and CDR2 from the germline V gene are MGHRA and YSYEKL. The CDR3 is 15 residues long. The CDR3 loop is CASSHLGGLSYEQYF. The CDR3 bases are TGCGCCAGCAGCCACTTGGGCGGTCTCTCCTACGAGCAGTACTTC.

V is TRBV30 and J is TRBJ1-1; D gene uncertain. The germline CDR1 and CDR2 sequences are GTSNPN and SVGIG (reference sequence). The CDR3 is 12 residues long. Trimming took off 4 bases at V and 6 bases at J, with 12 bases between the two ends. The CDR3 loop is CAWTTLSAEAFF. CDR3 DNA sequence: TGTGCCTGGACCACCCTAAGCGCTGAAGCTTTCTTT.

The V and J genes are TRBV28 and TRBJ2-3, with 7 bases that match TRBD1. The V and J ends lost 6 bases and 2 bases, in that order; junction bases with no gene match: 5. Germline V gene data show CDR1 as MDHEN and CDR2 as SYDVKM. This CDR3 region has 14 residues. The CDR3 coding sequence is TGTGCCAGCAGCATCGACAGGGTCACAGATACGCAGTATTTT. This codes for CASSIDRVTDTQYF.

This sequence joins TRBV29-1 and TRBJ1-2; TRBD1 matches at 7 bases. The CDR3 covers 13 residues. Germline CDR1 reads SQVTM; CDR2 reads ANQGSEA. V trimming: 3 bases; J trimming: 2 bases; junction bases outside the gene matches: 3. CDR3 in amino acids: CSVDMTGNYGYTF. CDR3 bases: TGCAGCGTTGATATGACAGGGAACTATGGCTACACCTTC.

The genes are TRBV11-2 and TRBJ1-5; D gene ambiguous. Between the trimmed V and J ends, which lost 1 base and 4 bases, there was a span of 8 bases. The germline CDR1 and CDR2 sequences are SGHAT and FQNNGV. The CDR3 sequence is 14 residues long. The CDR3 loop reads CASSLGPINQPQHF. CDR3 nucleotide sequence: TGTGCCAGCAGCTTAGGGCCTATTAATCAGCCCCAGCATTTT.

Regarding this clone: The same CDR3 is also encoded by other DNA sequences in this sample. This chain uses TRBV29-1 with TRBJ2-5; D gene uncertain. V was clipped by 3 bases and J by 5 bases, with 1 base between them. CDR1 and CDR2 (germline): SQVTM, ANQGSEA. The length of the CDR3 is 9 residues. CDR3 amino acids: CSVEETQYF. CDR3 nucleotide sequence: TGCAGCGTTGAGGAGACCCAGTACTTC. Full variable domain (rest looked up from reference TRBV29-1 and TRBJ2-5): SAVISQKPSRDICQRGTSLTIQCQVDSQVTMMFWYRQQPGQSLTLIATANQGSEATYESGFVIDKFPISRPNLTFSTLTVSNMSPEDSSIYLCSVEETQYFGPGTRLLVL.

This clone occurred a few times. The V call is TRBV29-1, the J call TRBJ2-3; a possible D gene is TRBD2 (6 bases). Germline CDR1 and CDR2: SQVTM and ANQGSEA. Trimming shortened V by 7 bases and J by 2 bases, and 10 bases separated the two germline ends. The CDR3 runs to 12 residues. DNA of the CDR3: TGCAGCGGGGACTTTGACACAGATACGCAGTATTTT. Translated, it gives CSGDFDTDTQYF.

The chain carries TRBV30 and TRBJ2-2; TRBD1 might be the D (6 bases). The germline V gene encodes CDR1 GTSNPN and CDR2 SVGIG (reference sequence). The ends were cut back, 2 bases at V and 4 bases at J, with 14 bases in the middle. This CDR3 spans 15 amino acids. The CDR3 DNA sequence: TGTGCCTGGAGTCCTGGACAGTGGAGCACCGGGGAGCTGTTTTTT. It codes for CAWSPGQWSTGELFF.

This clone was seen more than once but under ten times. V gene TRBV12-5 combines with J gene TRBJ1-1; D remains ambiguous. Trimming left V 6 bases short and J 1 base short, with 0 bases between. The germline CDR1 and CDR2 sequences are LGHNT and FRNRAP. CDR3 length: 10 residues. CDR3 DNA sequence: TGTGCTAGTGGGAACACTGAAGCTTTCTTT. It yields the protein CASGNTEAFF.

V and J are TRBV28 and TRBJ2-5; D may be TRBD2 (5 bases). In germline, CDR1 is MDHEN, CDR2 SYDVKM. The germline V and J ends were trimmed by 2 bases and 3 bases, with 10 bases remaining between them. The CDR3 covers 14 residues. Written as DNA, the CDR3 is TGTGCCAGCAGTTTACGAGGGTATGAAGAGACCCAGTACTTC. Its translation is CASSLRGYEETQYF.

V and J are TRBV30 and TRBJ1-2, with a possible D match to TRBD1 (5 bases). The V and J ends lost 4 bases and 4 bases respectively, with 13 bases between them. Germline CDR1 GTSNPN, CDR2 SVGIG (reference sequence). The CDR3 loop spans 13 amino acids. In DNA, the CDR3 is TGTGCCTGGAACGGGGGAAGTGGCTATGGCTACACCTTC. It translates to CAWNGGSGYGYTF.

This clone was seen more than once but under ten times. Other nucleotide sequences in the sample specify the same CDR3. This chain uses TRBV29-1 with TRBJ1-2; 8 bases match TRBD1. Germline V gene sequence: CDR1 SQVTM, CDR2 ANQGSEA. V lost 4 bases, J lost 3 bases, and 4 bases stayed unmatched. This CDR3 spans 13 amino acids. CDR3 coding DNA: TGCAGCGTTGTGGACAGGGAGGACTATGGCTACACCTTC. Protein product: CSVVDREDYGYTF.

The J gene is TRBJ2-3, the V gene TRBV4-1; 8 nucleotides agree with TRBD1. In germline, CDR1 is MGHRA, CDR2 YSYEKL. The CDR3 loop spans 15 amino acids. The V and J ends lost 4 bases and 4 bases, in that order; junction bases with no gene match: 7. Here the CDR3 reads CASSLSTGDADTQYF. The CDR3 DNA follows: TGCGCCAGCAGCCTATCGACAGGGGACGCAGATACGCAGTATTTT.

V gene TRBV7-9 combines with J gene TRBJ2-5; 9 nucleotides align to TRBD1. The CDR3 totals 14 residues. Per germline, CDR1 SEHNR and CDR2 FQNEAQ (reference sequence). With V trimmed by 5 bases and J by 4 bases, 5 bases remained unmatched. CDR3 loop: CASSTGQGGETQYF. The CDR3 DNA is TGTGCCAGCAGCACGGGACAGGGAGGAGAGACCCAGTACTTC. Full variable domain (missing parts from reference TRBV7-9 and TRBJ2-5): DTGVSQNPRHKITKRGQNVTFRCDPISEHNRLYWYRQTLGQGPEFLTYFQNEAQLEKSRLLSDRFSAERPKGSFSTLEIQRTEQGDSAMYLCASSTGQGGETQYFGPGTRLLVL.

The chain couples TRBV4-1 to TRBJ2-1; 12 nucleotides match TRBD2. With 3 bases clipped from V and 2 bases from J, the junction kept 5 bases outside the gene matches. CDR1 is MGHRA and CDR2 is YSYEKL in the germline V gene. CDR3 length: 17 residues. The CDR3 loop is CASSQETSGRTYNEQFF. In nucleotides, the CDR3 is TGCGCCAGCAGCCAGGAGACTAGCGGGAGAACCTACAATGAGCAGTTCTTC.

The V call is TRBV29-1, the J call TRBJ2-2; TRBD1 matches at 8 bases. V was pared by 7 bases and J by 8 bases, with 6 bases of the junction left unmatched. Germline V gene lookup returns CDR1 SQVTM and CDR2 ANQGSEA. The CDR3 runs 12 residues. The CDR3 sequence: CSAQTGVGELFF. The CDR3 region has the DNA TGCAGCGCCCAGACAGGGGTGGGGGAGCTGTTTTTT.

The sample holds a few counts of this clone. V usage is TRBV14 and J usage is TRBJ2-1; 8 positions match TRBD1. The CDR3 spans 14 residues. Germline assignment: CDR1 SGHDN and CDR2 FVKESK. V was clipped by 2 bases and J by 8 bases; unmatched bases: 5. CDR3 in DNA: TGTGCCAGCAGCCAATTTGCAGGGGGCTATGAGCAGTTCTTC. Translated: CASSQFAGGYEQFF. The full variable domain, rest sourced from reference TRBV14 and TRBJ2-1, is EAGVTQFPSHSVIEKGQTVTLRCDPISGHDNLYWYRRVMGKEIKFLLHFVKESKQDESGMPNNRFLAERTGGTYSTLKVQPAELEDSGVYFCASSQFAGGYEQFFGPGTRLTVL.

This clone was seen a handful of times. The chain is built from TRBV7-9 and TRBJ2-5, with TRBD1 as a possible D gene (6 bases). V gave up 5 bases and J gave up 0 bases, with 10 bases separating them. The CDR3 has 14 amino acids. Germline values: CDR1 SEHNR, CDR2 FQNEAQ (reference sequence). CDR3 protein: CASSLGQNQETQYF. The CDR3 DNA sequence: TGTGCCAGCAGCCTCGGACAGAACCAAGAGACCCAGTACTTC.

The chain combines TRBV9 with TRBJ2-7; D is unresolved. CDR1 is SGDLS and CDR2 is YYNGEE in the germline V gene. CDR3 length: 14 amino acids. Trimming removed 0 bases from V and 4 bases from J, with 11 bases in between. The CDR3 reads CASSVGLVGYEQYF. Written as DNA, the CDR3 is TGTGCCAGCAGCGTAGGTCTAGTCGGTTACGAGCAGTACTTC.

V and J are TRBV27 and TRBJ2-7; 9 bases fit TRBD1. CDR1 is MNHEY, CDR2 SMNVEV, per germline (reference sequence). This CDR3 comprises 12 residues. J was trimmed by 2 bases and V by 11 bases; bases with no gene match: 4. The CDR3 loop is CAGRDRAYEQYF. In DNA form, the CDR3 reads TGTGCCGGGAGGGACAGGGCCTACGAGCAGTACTTC.

The chain's CDR3 is CASSVGYPDTQYF. CDR3 DNA: TGTGCCAGCAGCGTAGGTTATCCAGATACGCAGTATTTT. This chain connects TRBV6-5 to TRBJ2-3; D is unclear. This CDR3 has 13 amino acids. With 6 bases removed from V and 4 bases from J, the gap between germline ends came to 11 bases. CDR1 is MNHEY and CDR2 is SVGAGI in the germline V gene.

The chain employs TRBV9 and TRBJ2-1, with 9 bases that match TRBD1. V shed 0 bases and J 7 bases; nucleotides not matched to a gene: 2. Germline-derived CDR1 and CDR2 are SGDLS and YYNGEE. The CDR3 is made up of 14 amino acids. The CDR3 reads CASSVDGTGNEQFF. CDR3 DNA: TGTGCCAGCAGCGTAGACGGGACAGGGAATGAGCAGTTCTTC. Combining the CDR3 with reference TRBV9 and TRBJ2-1 gives the whole variable domain DSGVTQTPKHLITATGQRVTLRCSPRSGDLSVYWYQQSLDQGLQFLIQYYNGEERAKGNILERFSAQQFPDLHSELNLSSLELGDSALYFCASSVDGTGNEQFFGPGTRLTVL.

This sequence joins TRBV13 and TRBJ2-7; D unresolved. Looked up from germline, CDR1 is PRHDT and CDR2 is FYEKMQ (reference sequence). Trimming took off 4 bases at V and 6 bases at J, with 7 bases between the two ends. This CDR3 has 11 residues. The CDR3, as DNA: TGTGCCAGCAGCTACTCCGGCGAGCAGTACTTC. Protein sequence: CASSYSGEQYF.